A single sample is the source of the 19 T cell receptor beta chains below, sequenced in a study of shared clonotypes between healthy human individuals. TCRdb's table, derived via immunoSEQ multiplex PCR, lists solely in-frame clones and lacks some. The profile shows nearly 2 million clones, 85% to 95% of them singletons. In the naive CD8 group, cells lacked CD45RO and were positively selected for CCR7, so terminally differentiated effector memory CD45RA+ cells were left out. Sequencing was done on a sample of naive CD8+ T cells sorted from blood. These receptors all stem from a man between 18 and 29 years old in good health.

The genes are TRBV15 and TRBJ1-4; 9 positions agree with TRBD1. The trim removed 3 bases at V and 8 bases at J, leaving 10 bases unmatched. The CDR3 loop spans 16 amino acids. Germline loops: CDR1 LNHNV, CDR2 YYDKDF (reference sequence). The CDR3 here is CATSSLDRGEVEKLFF. The CDR3 DNA sequence: TGTGCCACCAGCAGCCTTGACAGGGGGGAGGTGGAAAAACTGTTTTTT.

This chain joins TRBV11-2 and TRBJ2-3, with D possibly being TRBD2 (6 bases). Per the germline V gene, CDR1 is SGHAT and CDR2 is FQNNGV. The ends were cut back, 3 bases at V and 1 base at J, with 11 bases in the middle. The CDR3 loop spans 15 amino acids. This CDR3 reads CASSFWGGGTDTQYF. As DNA, the CDR3 is TGTGCCAGCAGCTTTTGGGGAGGTGGCACAGATACGCAGTATTTT.

The gene calls are TRBV10-2 and TRBJ2-5, with 7 bases lining up with TRBD1. The J segment lost 2 bases and the V segment lost 5 bases, leaving 8 bases of the junction unmatched. The CDR3 totals 15 residues. The germline V gene encodes CDR1 WSHSY and CDR2 SAAADI. The CDR3, as DNA: TGCGCCAGCAGTCGACCGGGACAGATGCAAGAGACCCAGTACTTC. Translated: CASSRPGQMQETQYF.

This chain joins TRBV29-1 and TRBJ2-1; possibly TRBD1 for D (6 bases). The CDR3 length is 12 residues. V was pared by 7 bases and J by 8 bases, with 15 bases between. The V gene's germline CDR1 is SQVTM and CDR2 ANQGSEA. The CDR3 loop reads CSARQVADEQFF. The CDR3 DNA follows: TGCAGCGCGAGACAGGTGGCGGATGAGCAGTTCTTC.

J is TRBJ1-1 and V is TRBV5-6, with D uncertain. Trimming cost V 2 bases and J 2 bases, with 7 bases left between them. This CDR3 is 13 amino acids long. The germline V gene encodes CDR1 SGHDT and CDR2 YYEEEE. The CDR3 region is CASSFGANTEAFF. CDR3 DNA sequence: TGTGCCAGCAGCTTTGGCGCAAACACTGAAGCTTTCTTT.

V is TRBV18 and J is TRBJ2-1; D unresolved. CDR1 and CDR2 (germline): KGHSH, LQKENI. V lost 3 bases and J lost 9, with 9 bases in between. The CDR3 extends over 12 amino acids. CDR3 DNA sequence: TGTGCCAGCTCACCTACCGGCGTTGAGCAGTTCTTC. Translation gives CASSPTGVEQFF.

This chain uses TRBV5-6 with TRBJ2-4; 7 nucleotides match TRBD1. This CDR3 is 14 amino acids long. V was pared by 0 bases and J by 9 bases, with 6 bases of the junction left unmatched. CDR1 is SGHDT, CDR2 YYEEEE, per germline. The CDR3 reads CASSLGQGSAIQYF. For the CDR3, the DNA is TGTGCCAGCAGCTTGGGACAGGGCTCGGCCATTCAGTACTTC.

This rearrangement joins TRBV6-5 to TRBJ2-3; 9 bases line up with TRBD1. With V trimmed by 0 bases and J by 2 bases, 3 bases remained unmatched. This CDR3 spans 16 amino acids. Germline V CDR1 and CDR2: MNHEY, SVGAGI. This chain's CDR3 is CASSYSRDRATDTQYF. The CDR3 nucleotides read TGTGCCAGCAGTTACTCCCGGGACAGGGCCACAGATACGCAGTATTTT.

With regard to this clone: The same CDR3 arises from other DNA sequences in this sample as well. The chain has TRBV27 and TRBJ2-3; D not certain. The CDR3 length is 13 residues. With 2 bases removed from V and 4 bases from J, the gap between germline ends came to 7 bases. CDR1 MNHEY and CDR2 SMNVEV come from the germline V gene (reference sequence). The CDR3 DNA follows: TGTGCCAGCAGTTTAGGACCCCCAGATACGCAGTATTTT. Translated, it gives CASSLGPPDTQYF.

The chain joins TRBV7-6 to TRBJ2-1; maybe TRBD2 (6 bases). The CDR3 sequence is 13 residues long. Trimming stripped 1 base from V and 13 bases from J, with 14 bases between. Germline V gives CDR1 SGHVS, CDR2 FNYEAQ. The CDR3 DNA is TGTGCCAGCAGCTTAGGTAGCGGAGAGAGACAGTTCTTC. Its translation is CASSLGSGERQFF.

The sample holds one count of this clone. The chain joins TRBV6-5 to TRBJ1-2; D is ambiguous. Trimming cost V 6 bases and J 5 bases, with 13 bases left between them. The CDR3 totals 13 residues. The germline CDR1 and CDR2 sequences are MNHEY and SVGAGI. CDR3 bases: TGTGCCAGCAGCCCGGACCTCGGGTATGGCTACACCTTC. Translated: CASSPDLGYGYTF.

The chain carries TRBV7-9 and TRBJ2-1; TRBD2 is a possible D gene (5 bases). Between the trimmed V and J ends, which lost 4 bases and 8 bases, there was a span of 18 bases. The CDR3 spans 15 residues. Germline V CDR1 and CDR2: SEHNR, FQNEAQ (reference sequence). In nucleotides, the CDR3 is TGTGCCAGCAGCTCCCGATTGACGGGAAGGGATGAGCAGTTCTTC. Protein product: CASSSRLTGRDEQFF. Full variable domain (missing parts from reference TRBV7-9 and TRBJ2-1): DTGVSQNPRHKITKRGQNVTFRCDPISEHNRLYWYRQTLGQGPEFLTYFQNEAQLEKSRLLSDRFSAERPKGSFSTLEIQRTEQGDSAMYLCASSSRLTGRDEQFFGPGTRLTVL.

Points on this clone: Other DNA sequences in this sample translate to the same CDR3. J is TRBJ2-7 and V is TRBV5-1; 8 nucleotides agree with TRBD1. With 0 bases clipped from V and 2 bases from J, the junction kept 4 bases outside the gene matches. This CDR3 has 15 amino acids. Germline CDR1 reads SGHRS; CDR2 reads YFSETQ. The chain's CDR3 is CASSLAGTGAYEQYF. DNA for the CDR3: TGCGCCAGCAGCTTGGCAGGGACAGGCGCCTACGAGCAGTACTTC.

The chain employs TRBV4-3 and TRBJ1-2; D is perhaps TRBD1 (5 bases). Trimming left V 0 bases short and J 6 bases short, with 11 bases between. The CDR3 is made up of 14 amino acids. The germline V gene encodes CDR1 LGHNA and CDR2 YSLEER. This CDR3 is CASSQDGGSNGYTF. Written as DNA, the CDR3 is TGCGCCAGCAGCCAAGATGGGGGGTCGAATGGCTACACCTTC.

The V gene is TRBV27, the J gene TRBJ2-1; D not resolved. Looked up from germline, CDR1 is MNHEY and CDR2 is SMNVEV (reference sequence). CDR3 size: 16 residues. V was clipped by 2 bases and J by 0 bases, with 11 bases between them. The CDR3 bases are TGTGCCAGCAGTTTACTGCAGCCTCACTCCTACAATGAGCAGTTCTTC. Translated: CASSLLQPHSYNEQFF.

J is TRBJ2-1 and V is TRBV7-9, with D unclear. The CDR3 spans 16 residues. The V and J ends lost 0 bases and 9 bases respectively, with 18 bases between them. Germline loops: CDR1 SEHNR, CDR2 FQNEAQ (reference sequence). The chain's CDR3 is CASSLAGPQLPSEQFF. The CDR3 nucleotides are TGTGCCAGCAGCTTAGCGGGCCCCCAGCTCCCCAGTGAGCAGTTCTTC. Full variable domain (rest looked up from reference TRBV7-9 and TRBJ2-1): DTGVSQNPRHKITKRGQNVTFRCDPISEHNRLYWYRQTLGQGPEFLTYFQNEAQLEKSRLLSDRFSAERPKGSFSTLEIQRTEQGDSAMYLCASSLAGPQLPSEQFFGPGTRLTVL.

With regard to this clone: The junction departs from the called germline gene at one end, perhaps through a read error. The chain employs TRBV5-1 and TRBJ1-4, with unresolved D. The CDR3 length is 11 residues. The V gene's germline CDR1 is SGHRS and CDR2 YFSETQ. CDR3: CASRLGEKLFF. CDR3 DNA: TGCGCCAGCAGATTGGGCGAAAAACTGTTTTTT. Filled out from reference TRBV5-1 and TRBJ1-4, the complete variable domain reads KAGVTQTPRYLIKTRGQQVTLSCSPISGHRSVSWYQQTPGQGLQFLFEYFSETQRNKGNFPGRFSGRQFSNSRSEMNVSTLELGDSALYLCASRLGEKLFFGSGTQLSVL.

The chain uses TRBV13 and TRBJ2-7; possible D gene TRBD2, 5 bases. Germline V gene sequence: CDR1 PRHDT, CDR2 FYEKMQ (reference sequence). V dropped 3 bases and J dropped 5 bases, with 11 bases sitting between them. The CDR3 sequence is 13 residues long. CDR3 sequence (DNA): TGTGCCAGCAGCTTTTACGTCGGGGACGAGCAGTACTTC. This translates into CASSFYVGDEQYF. The full variable domain, its missing parts supplied by reference TRBV13 and TRBJ2-7, is AAGVIQSPRHLIKEKRETATLKCYPIPRHDTVYWYQQGPGQDPQFLISFYEKMQSDKGSIPDRFSAQQFSDYHSELNMSSLELGDSALYFCASSFYVGDEQYFGPGTRLTVT.

The rearrangement uses TRBV5-6 and TRBJ2-7, with 8 bases aligning to TRBD2. This CDR3 spans 13 amino acids. CDR1 SGHDT and CDR2 YYEEEE come from the germline V gene. V lost 4 bases and J lost 5; bases outside the gene matches: 5. For the CDR3, the DNA is TGTGCCAGCAGCCCGTTGCGGGAGGACGAGCAGTACTTC. This translates into CASSPLREDEQYF. Based on the CDR3 plus reference TRBV5-6 and TRBJ2-7, the full variable domain is DAGVTQSPTHLIKTRGQQVTLRCSPKSGHDTVSWYQQALGQGPQFIFQYYEEEERQRGNFPDRFSGHQFPNYSSELNVNALLLGDSALYLCASSPLREDEQYFGPGTRLTVT.